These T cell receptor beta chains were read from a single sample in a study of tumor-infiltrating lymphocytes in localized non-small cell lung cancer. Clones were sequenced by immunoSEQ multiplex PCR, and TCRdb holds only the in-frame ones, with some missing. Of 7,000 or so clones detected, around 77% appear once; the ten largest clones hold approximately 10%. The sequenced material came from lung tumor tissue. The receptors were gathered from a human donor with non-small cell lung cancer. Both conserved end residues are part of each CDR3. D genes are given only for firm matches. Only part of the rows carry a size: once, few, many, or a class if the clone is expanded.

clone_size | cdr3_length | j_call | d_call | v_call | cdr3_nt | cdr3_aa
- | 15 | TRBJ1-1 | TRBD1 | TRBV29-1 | TGCAGCGTGGCCGCCCCGGGACAGGGGATCACTGAAGCTTTCTTT | CSVAAPGQGITEAFF
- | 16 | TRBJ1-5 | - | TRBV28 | TGTGCCAGCAATCCTTGGCGGTTGGAGAGCAATCAGCCCCAGCATTTT | CASNPWRLESNQPQHF
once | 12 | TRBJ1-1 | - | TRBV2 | TGTGCCACCTTAGGCCTGAACACTGAAGCTTTCTTT | CATLGLNTEAFF
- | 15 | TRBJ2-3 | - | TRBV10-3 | TGTGCCATCAGTGAGTCAACGGCTAGCACAGATACGCAGTATTTT | CAISESTASTDTQYF
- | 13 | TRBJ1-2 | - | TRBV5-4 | TGTGCCAGTTTCGCCCAGGAGGGTCTTGGCTACACCTTC | CASFAQEGLGYTF
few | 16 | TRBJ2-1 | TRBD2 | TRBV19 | TGTGCCAGTAGTCGGCCTAGCGGCCCGGACCGCAATGAGCAGTTCTTC | CASSRPSGPDRNEQFF
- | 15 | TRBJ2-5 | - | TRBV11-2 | TGTGCCAGCAGCTTAGACTGGGGGCGGGAAGAGACCCAGTACTTC | CASSLDWGREETQYF
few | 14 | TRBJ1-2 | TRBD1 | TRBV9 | TGTGCCAGCAGGACAGGGACAGAGTCCACTCACGACACCTTC | CASRTGTESTHDTF
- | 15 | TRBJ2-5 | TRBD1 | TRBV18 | TGTGCCAGCTCACCACCAGGGACAGGTCAAGAGACCCAGTACTTC | CASSPPGTGQETQYF
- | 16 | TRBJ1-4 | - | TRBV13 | TGTGCCAGCAGCCCCCGGACGGGAGCAACTAATGAAAAACTGTTTTTT | CASSPRTGATNEKLFF
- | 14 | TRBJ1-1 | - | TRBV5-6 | TGTGCCAGCAGCTTGCAGGAGGGAGGGACTGAAGCTTTCTTT | CASSLQEGGTEAFF
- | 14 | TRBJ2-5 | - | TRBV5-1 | TGCGCCAGCAGTCCCGGATCGACACAAGAGACCCAGTACTTC | CASSPGSTQETQYF
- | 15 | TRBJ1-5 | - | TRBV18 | TGTGCCAGCTCACCACATCAGGGAAGCAATCAGCCCCAGCATTTT | CASSPHQGSNQPQHF
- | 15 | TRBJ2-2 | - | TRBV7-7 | TGTGCTAGCAGCTTCGGGGGAGTGAACACCGGGGAGCTGTTTTTT | CASSFGGVNTGELFF
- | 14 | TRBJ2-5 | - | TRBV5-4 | TGTGCCAGCAGCACCCCGGGGGCCCAAGAGACCCAGTACTTC | CASSTPGAQETQYF
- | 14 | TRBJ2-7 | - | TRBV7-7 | TGTGCTAGCAGCCCGGGGGTAGCATCCCGGGAGCAGTACTTC | CASSPGVASREQYF
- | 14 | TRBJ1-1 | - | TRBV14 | TGTGCCAGCAGCCCCCTGGAGCGGGGAAGGGAAGCTTTCTTT | CASSPLERGREAFF
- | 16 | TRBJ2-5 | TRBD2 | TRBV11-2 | TGTGCCAGCAGCCCTAGACTAGCGGGAGCCCAAGAGACCCAGTACTTC | CASSPRLAGAQETQYF
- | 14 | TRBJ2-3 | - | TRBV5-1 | TGCGCCAGCAGCTTGGCTAGGCCAGACGATACGCAGTATTTT | CASSLARPDDTQYF
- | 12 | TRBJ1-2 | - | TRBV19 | TGTGCCAGTACCGGGGGGTACTATGGCTACACCTTC | CASTGGYYGYTF
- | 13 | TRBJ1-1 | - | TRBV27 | TGTGCCAGCAGTCCTCGACCGAACACTGAAGCTTTCTTT | CASSPRPNTEAFF
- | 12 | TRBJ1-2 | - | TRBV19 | TGTGCCAGTAGGCAGACCTACTATGGCTACACCTTC | CASRQTYYGYTF
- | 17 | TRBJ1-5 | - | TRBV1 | TGCACCAGCAGCCAAGGAGAAGATAGGACAGGGAATCAGCCCCAGCATTTT | CTSSQGEDRTGNQPQHF
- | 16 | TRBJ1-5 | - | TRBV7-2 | TGTGCCAGCAGCTTAGTGGGCAGCCGGGGGGATCAGCCCCAGCATTTT | CASSLVGSRGDQPQHF
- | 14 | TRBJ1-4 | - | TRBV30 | TGTGCCTCTCCCGAGGGTCCAACTAATGAAAAACTGTTTTTT | CASPEGPTNEKLFF
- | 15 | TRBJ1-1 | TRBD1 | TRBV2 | TGTGCCAGCAGTCCAGGGGACAGGGCCGGAACTGAAGCTTTCTTT | CASSPGDRAGTEAFF
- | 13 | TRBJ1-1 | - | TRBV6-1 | TGTGCCAGCAGCCAAGGGGGGCGCTGGTTCGCTTTCTTT | CASSQGGRWFAFF
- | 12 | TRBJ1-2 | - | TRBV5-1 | TGCGCCAGCAGCTTGACAGCGGATGGCTACACCTTC | CASSLTADGYTF
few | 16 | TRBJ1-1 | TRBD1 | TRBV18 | TGTGCCAGCTCAACCGCGACAGGGGAGCTAGGCACTGAAGCTTTCTTT | CASSTATGELGTEAFF
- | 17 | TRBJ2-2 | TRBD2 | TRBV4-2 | TGTGCCAGCAGCCAAGATACGACTAGCGGGAGTACCGGGGAGCTGTTTTTT | CASSQDTTSGSTGELFF
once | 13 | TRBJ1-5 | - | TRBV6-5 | TGTGCCAGCAGCCTAGGACCGAATCAGCCCCAGCATTTT | CASSLGPNQPQHF
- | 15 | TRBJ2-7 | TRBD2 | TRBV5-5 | TGTGCCAGCAGCTTAGGGTGGGGGGGGAACTACGAGCAGTACTTC | CASSLGWGGNYEQYF
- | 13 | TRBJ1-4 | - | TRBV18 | TGTGCCAGCTCACCACCCCTGCGTGAAAAACTGTTTTTT | CASSPPLREKLFF
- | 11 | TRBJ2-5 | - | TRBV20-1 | TGCAGTGCGCCCTACTGGGAGACCCAGTACTTC | CSAPYWETQYF
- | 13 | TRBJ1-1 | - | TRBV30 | TGTGCCTGGATGGCGCATTCGAATACTGAAGCTTTCTTT | CAWMAHSNTEAFF
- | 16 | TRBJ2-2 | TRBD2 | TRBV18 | TGTGCCAGCTCACCACGGGGCGGGAGCGACACCGGGGAGCTGTTTTTT | CASSPRGGSDTGELFF
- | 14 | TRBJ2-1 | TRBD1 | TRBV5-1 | TGCGCCAGCTCTCCGGGACAGGGGTACGATGAGCAGTTCTTC | CASSPGQGYDEQFF
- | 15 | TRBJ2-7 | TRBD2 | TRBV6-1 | TGTGCCAGCAGTGAAGGACTAGCGGGTCGCTACGAGCAGTACTTC | CASSEGLAGRYEQYF
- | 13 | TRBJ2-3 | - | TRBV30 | TGTGCCTGGAGTGGGGAAGAAGGAGATACGCAGTATTTT | CAWSGEEGDTQYF
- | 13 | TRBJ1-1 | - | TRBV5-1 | TGCGCCAGCAGCCCTGGAGGCGGCACTGAAGCTTTCTTT | CASSPGGGTEAFF
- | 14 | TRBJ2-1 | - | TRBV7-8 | TGTGCCAGCAGCTTGGCCGAGACTATTAATGAGCAGTTCTTC | CASSLAETINEQFF
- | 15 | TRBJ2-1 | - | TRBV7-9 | TGTGCCAGCAGCTTAGCCGGACAGTCTTTGGATGAGCAGTTCTTC | CASSLAGQSLDEQFF
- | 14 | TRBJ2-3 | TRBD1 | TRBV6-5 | TGTGCCAGCAGTTCGGACAGGGGCACAGATACGCAGTATTTT | CASSSDRGTDTQYF
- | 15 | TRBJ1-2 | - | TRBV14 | TGTGCCAGCAGCCAAGCGGGGTTATTGGACTATGGCTACACCTTC | CASSQAGLLDYGYTF
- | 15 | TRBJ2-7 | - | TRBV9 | TGTGCCAGCAGCGCTTTTCGGGACACCCCCCACGAGCAGTACTTC | CASSAFRDTPHEQYF
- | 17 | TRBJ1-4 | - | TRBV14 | TGTGCCAGCAGCCAAGATTTCTACTTCCCTTCTCCGACAGTCGGGTTTTTT | CASSQDFYFPSPTVGFF